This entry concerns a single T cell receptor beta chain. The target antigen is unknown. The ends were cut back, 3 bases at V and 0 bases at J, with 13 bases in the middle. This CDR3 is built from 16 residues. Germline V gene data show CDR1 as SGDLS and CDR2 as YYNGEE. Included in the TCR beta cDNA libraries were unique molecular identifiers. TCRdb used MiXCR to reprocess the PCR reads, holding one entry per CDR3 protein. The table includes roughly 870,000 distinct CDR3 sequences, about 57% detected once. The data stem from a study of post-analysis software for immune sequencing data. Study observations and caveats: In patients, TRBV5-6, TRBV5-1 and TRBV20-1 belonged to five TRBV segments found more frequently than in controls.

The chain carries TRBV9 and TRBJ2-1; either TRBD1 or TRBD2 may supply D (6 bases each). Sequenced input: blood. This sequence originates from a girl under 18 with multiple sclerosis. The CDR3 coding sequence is TGTGCCAGCAGCGGGAGAGGGGGGAGCTCCTACAATGAGCAGTTCTTC. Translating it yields CASSGRGGSSYNEQFF.